These T cell receptor beta chains were read from a single sample in a study of cytomegalovirus exposure and HLA in healthy donors. TCRdb's copy holds only in-frame clones and misses some; the assay was immunoSEQ multiplex PCR. The sample holds 150,000 to 190,000 clones; approximately 82% are singletons and the top ten take 5.5% to 8.5%. Sequencing was done on a sample of PBMCs. The receptors stem from a woman aged 50 to 65 in good health and CMV-seropositive. CDR3s include the opening cysteine and the closing phenylalanine or tryptophan. A D gene is named only where the DNA matches it firmly. Clone size, where shown, is once, few, many, or a class for clones that have expanded.

>TRBD1|.|TRBJ1-3|TRBV28
TGTGCCAGCACCATCACAGGGGACGCGAAAAATTACGTCAACACCATATATTTT
CASTITGDAKNYVNTIYF
>.|.|TRBJ2-3|TRBV7-9
TGTGCCAGCAGCTTCGGGTCCACAGATACGCAGTATTTT
CASSFGSTDTQYF
>.|.|TRBJ1-1|TRBV10-1
TGCGCCAGCAGCGAATCGACAAAGGGAGCTGAAGCTTTCTTT
CASSESTKGAEAFF
>.|.|TRBJ1-4|TRBV5-1
TGCGCCAGCAGCACCGGTCAGGGTCTGGTCGGGGGTGAAAAACTGTTTTTT
CASSTGQGLVGGEKLFF
>TRBD2|once|TRBJ2-3|TRBV11-3
TGTGCCAGCAGCCGCACGGGGAGGGCAGATACGCAGTATTTT
CASSRTGRADTQYF
>.|.|TRBJ2-3|TRBV7-6
TGTGCCAGCAGCCGAGGATTTACGCAGTATTTT
CASSRGFTQYF
>TRBD2|few|TRBJ2-3|TRBV2
TGTGCCAGCAGTGAAAGAGTTATAGCGGGGAGCACAGATACGCAGTATTTT
CASSERVIAGSTDTQYF
>TRBD2|.|TRBJ2-1|TRBV4-1
TGCGCCAGCAGCCTACTAGCGGGCTCCTACAATGAGCAGTTCTTC
CASSLLAGSYNEQFF
>.|.|TRBJ2-7|TRBV6-5
TGTGCCAGCAGTTACTATGGGACTTACTTCTACGAGCAGTACTTC
CASSYYGTYFYEQYF
>.|.|TRBJ1-1|TRBV6-6
TGTGCCAGCATTTTACAGGAAAACACTGAAGCTTTCTTT
CASILQENTEAFF
>.|.|TRBJ2-2|TRBV2
TGTGCCAGTGAGGGGGTGGCGAACACCGGGGAGCTGTTTTTT
CASEGVANTGELFF
>.|.|TRBJ1-2|TRBV5-1
TGCGCCAGCAGCCCTTTGTCTGGGCATTTAGATGGCTACACCTTC
CASSPLSGHLDGYTF
>TRBD2|.|TRBJ2-3|TRBV7-9
TGTTCCAGCGGGGGCAGGGGAGATACGCAGTATTTT
CSSGGRGDTQYF
>TRBD2|.|TRBJ2-1|TRBV5-4
TGTGCCAGCAGCTTGGATAGCGGGGGGGCCCGGGAGCAGTTCTTC
CASSLDSGGAREQFF
>.|.|TRBJ2-2|TRBV5-4
TGTGCCAGCAGCCTAGCCGCCGGGGAGCTGTTTTTT
CASSLAAGELFF
>.|.|TRBJ1-2|TRBV19
TGTGCCAGTAGTATTATATCGGCAGGGGCGCCGGGCTACACCTTC
CASSIISAGAPGYTF
>.|.|TRBJ1-6|TRBV5-1
TGCGCCAGCAGCTTAGCACAGACTAATTCACCCCTCCACTTT
CASSLAQTNSPLHF
>.|.|TRBJ1-4|TRBV23-1
TGCGCCAGCAGCCTTAATGAAAAACTGTTTTTT
CASSLNEKLFF
>TRBD1|.|TRBJ1-3|TRBV2
TGTGCCAGCAGTTGGGACAGCGGAAACACCATATATTTT
CASSWDSGNTIYF
>.|few|TRBJ2-1|TRBV6-5
TGTGCCAGCAGTCCCGTCTTCGGGGGATACAATGAGCAGTTCTTC
CASSPVFGGYNEQFF
>TRBD2|.|TRBJ2-3|TRBV14
TGTGCCAGCAGCCAAGTGCGGGGGTACACAGATACGCAGTATTTT
CASSQVRGYTDTQYF
>TRBD1|.|TRBJ1-5|TRBV6-5
TGTGCCAGCAGTTACGCAGGGGGCGGTCAGCCCCAGCATTTT
CASSYAGGGQPQHF
>.|few|TRBJ2-3|TRBV5-1
TGCGCCAGCAGCAAGGGGGAAGATACGCAGTATTTT
CASSKGEDTQYF
>TRBD1|.|TRBJ2-3|TRBV18
TGTGCCAGCTCACCGAGACCTGACAGGGAGCCCGATACGCAGTATTTT
CASSPRPDREPDTQYF
>TRBD1|.|TRBJ1-1|TRBV25-1
TGTGCCAGCACGCGTGGGACAGGGAACACTGAAGCTTTCTTT
CASTRGTGNTEAFF
>.|.|TRBJ2-6|TRBV6-5
TGTGCCAGCAGTCTGACAACTGGGGCCAACGTCCTGACTTTC
CASSLTTGANVLTF
>TRBD2|.|TRBJ2-3|TRBV5-1
TGCGCCAGCAGCAAATTAGCGGGGGTGAGGGGAGATACGCAGTATTTT
CASSKLAGVRGDTQYF
>TRBD1|.|TRBJ1-4|TRBV30
TGTGCCTGGAGTGCTTCCGGGACAGTTAATGAAAAACTGTTTTTT
CAWSASGTVNEKLFF
>.|.|TRBJ1-5|TRBV6-5
TGTGCCAGCAGTGAAAATCGGGATCAGCCCCAGCATTTT
CASSENRDQPQHF
>.|once|TRBJ2-7|TRBV2
TGTGCCAGCAGTGGGCGGGTCCCCTACGAGCAGTCCTTC
CASSGRVPYEQSF
>TRBD2|once|TRBJ2-2|TRBV5-6
TGTGCCAGCAGCTTAAATAGGGAGGGATCCGGGGAGCTGTTTTTT
CASSLNREGSGELFF
>.|.|TRBJ1-2|TRBV4-3
TGCGCCAGCAGCCAAGGACAGAACTATGGCTACACCTTC
CASSQGQNYGYTF
>TRBD1|.|TRBJ1-1|TRBV2
TGTGCCAGCAGGGAGACAGGGAAACGGAACACTGAAGCTTTCTTT
CASRETGKRNTEAFF
>.|.|TRBJ1-4|TRBV4-3
TGCGCCAGCAGTCTAGGAGCCACAACTAATGAAAAACTGTTTTTT
CASSLGATTNEKLFF
>TRBD2|.|TRBJ2-5|TRBV5-6
TGTGCCAGCACCTACAGGGGACTAGCGGCTATGGGGGAAGAGACCCAGTACTTC
CASTYRGLAAMGEETQYF
>.|.|TRBJ2-7|TRBV2
TGTGCCAGCAGTGACGTCAGTCCCTACGAGCAGTACTTC
CASSDVSPYEQYF